This T cell receptor beta chain appears in the sequencing data of a study of blood T cell repertoires in COVID-19. Germline values: CDR1 LNHDA, CDR2 SQIVND (reference sequence). This CDR3 has 14 residues. Trimming cost V 9 bases and J 0 bases; bases outside gene matches: 5. Participant-given clinical history determined each cohort assignment. The method was immunoSEQ multiplex PCR; TCRdb's version includes in-frame clones alone and lacks a portion of them. The sample gives about 220,000 clones, roughly 85% of which show up once; about 4% is in the top ten. The sequence derives from a woman in her 40s with acute COVID-19. Sequences were obtained from PBMCs or T cells enriched from blood (not recorded which). The chain links TRBV19 to TRBJ2-3, with 8 bases matching TRBD2. The CDR3 DNA is TGTGCCAGCGGGAGGGGGGGCAGCACAGATACGCAGTATTTT. Protein sequence: CASGRGGSTDTQYF.